Following are 21 T cell receptor beta chains from one sample sequenced in a study of read filtering for tumor transcriptome and immune sequencing. This library used approximately 0.4 ug RNA and molecular barcoded adaptors spanning alpha/delta and beta/gamma chains. TCRdb re-derived calls from the reads in MiXCR, one entry per CDR3 protein. Of 40,000 to 50,000 distinct CDR3 sequences in the sample, roughly 19% were seen once. The sequenced sample was a population of CD138-negative cells sorted from bone marrow. All receptors come from a donor at least 40 years old with multiple myeloma.

To note about this clonotype: A much larger clone sits a single nucleotide away, making a read error possible. The chain couples TRBV7-2 to TRBJ1-2; TRBD1 is a possible D gene (5 bases). This CDR3 is 13 amino acids long. Trimming removed 5 bases from V and 8 bases from J, with 15 bases in between. Per the germline V gene, CDR1 is SGHTA and CDR2 is FQGNSA. CDR3 sequence reads: CASSPGEREGYTF. Here the CDR3 DNA reads TGTGCCAGCAGCCCGGGGGAGCGGGAAGGCTACACCTTC.

This clonotype was observed at least ten times. The chain joins TRBV12-2 to TRBJ2-1; TRBD1, the D gene given by the table, was not confirmed from the DNA. TRBV12-2 counts as a pseudogene. The CDR3 is 16 amino acids. The CDR3 spells CASRLGHFRDINEQFF. The CDR3 nucleotides read TGTGCAAGTCGCTTAGGTCATTTCAGGGATATAAATGAGCAGTTCTTC.

Many counts were recorded for this clonotype. CDR3 DNA: TGTGCCAGCAGGGGGGACAGGGGGTACCCAGATACGCAGTATTTT. This encodes CASRGDRGYPDTQYF. The chain joins TRBV6-5 to TRBJ2-3, with TRBD1 matching 11 bases. V dropped 6 bases and J dropped 4; count of bases not matched to a gene: 6. CDR3 length equals 15 residues. Germline assignment: CDR1 MNHEY and CDR2 SVGAGI.

V usage is TRBV19 and J usage is TRBJ1-5, with 9 bases that match TRBD1. The V and J ends lost 5 bases and 7 bases, in that order; junction bases with no gene match: 6. CDR1 and CDR2 from the germline V gene are LNHDA and SQIVND (reference sequence). The CDR3 contains 14 residues. The CDR3 DNA is TGTGCCAGTAGTCCCCGGGACAGGGACCAGCCCCAGCATTTT. Its translation: CASSPRDRDQPQHF.

This clonotype was detected ten times or more. The rearrangement uses TRBV5-1 and TRBJ1-1; D gene uncertain. The ends were cut back, 1 base at V and 2 bases at J, with 12 bases in the middle. CDR1 and CDR2 (germline): SGHRS, YFSETQ. There are 15 residues in the CDR3. CDR3 amino acids: CASSLYSGQNTEAFF. CDR3 DNA sequence: TGCGCCAGCAGCTTGTATTCCGGGCAAAACACTGAAGCTTTCTTT.

Within the sample, this clonotype is medium-sized. The V call is TRBV20-1, the J call TRBJ2-1; 11 bases match TRBD2. After removal of 5 bases from V and 8 bases from J, the junction contained 8 bases not matched to a gene. Germline CDR1 is DFQATT and CDR2 is SNEGSKA (reference sequence). The CDR3 has 14 amino acids. DNA for the CDR3: TGCAGTGCTTTAGCGGGAGGGGGTGGCGATGAGCAGTTCTTC. Translation: CSALAGGGGDEQFF.

This clonotype was picked up a small number of times. This chain connects TRBV5-6 to TRBJ2-3; 14 positions agree with TRBD2. CDR1 SGHDT and CDR2 YYEEEE come from the germline V gene. This CDR3 comprises 18 residues. The J segment lost 4 bases and the V segment lost 0 bases, leaving 7 bases of the junction unmatched. The CDR3 DNA reads as TGTGCCAGCAGCTTGGATCGGACTAGCGGGAGGTACGCAGATACGCAGTATTTT. The encoded protein is CASSLDRTSGRYADTQYF.

The sample holds a few counts of this clonotype. The V gene is TRBV19, the J gene TRBJ1-5; D is unclear. V dropped 3 bases and J dropped 2 bases, with 8 bases sitting between them. The CDR3 is 14 amino acids. Germline V gene sequence: CDR1 LNHDA, CDR2 SQIVND (reference sequence). Here the CDR3 DNA reads TGTGCCAGTAGTATTCGTCGAGGCAATCAGCCCCAGCATTTT. It codes for CASSIRRGNQPQHF.

This clonotype was picked up many times. The chain uses TRBV20-1 and TRBJ1-5; D perhaps matches TRBD1 (6 bases). The germline V and J ends were trimmed by 6 bases and 2 bases, with 11 bases remaining between them. Germline V lookup: CDR1 DFQATT, CDR2 SNEGSKA (reference sequence). The CDR3 is 13 amino acids. The CDR3 nucleotides read TGCAGTGCAGGGGGAAAGGGCAATCAGCCCCAGCATTTT. This translates into CSAGGKGNQPQHF.

This clonotype was observed a single time. A read error may account for a junction end that differs from germline. The chain joins TRBV7-9 to TRBJ2-1, with D tentatively TRBD2 (5 bases). From germline, CDR1 is SEHNR and CDR2 FQNEAQ (reference sequence). The CDR3 runs 14 residues. Here the CDR3 DNA reads TGTGCCATCAGCCATAGCGCTTCTGGGGATGAGCAGTTCTTC. Residues: CAISHSASGDEQFF.

This clonotype was recorded at least ten times. The chain employs TRBV30 and TRBJ2-7; D not resolved. The CDR3 consists of 13 residues. Trimming removed 2 bases at V and 2 bases at J, with 10 bases between. Germline loops: CDR1 GTSNPN, CDR2 SVGIG (reference sequence). CDR3 sequence (DNA): TGTGCCTGGAGTAGTGGCGCCGCCTACGAGCAGTACTTC. Translating gives CAWSSGAAYEQYF.

This clonotype was found many times. The J gene is TRBJ2-6, the V gene TRBV19, with D perhaps matching TRBD1 or TRBD2 (5 bases each). This CDR3 is 17 amino acids long. The germline CDR1 and CDR2 sequences are LNHDA and SQIVND (reference sequence). Trimming left V 3 bases short and J 3 bases short, with 15 bases between. CDR3 sequence: CASSMMGRAFGANVLTF. As DNA, the CDR3 is TGTGCCAGTAGTATGATGGGGCGGGCTTTTGGGGCCAACGTCCTGACTTTC.

There are many counts of this clonotype. This sequence joins TRBV28 and TRBJ2-1; 9 positions match TRBD2. Germline CDR1 MDHEN, CDR2 SYDVKM. The CDR3 has 15 amino acids. V shed 6 bases and J 5 bases; nucleotides not matched to a gene: 8. The CDR3 sequence: CASSQTSGYHNEQFF. In DNA, the CDR3 is TGTGCCAGCAGCCAGACTAGCGGCTACCACAATGAGCAGTTCTTC.

By share, this clonotype counts as medium-sized (0.01 to 0.1%). V is TRBV11-1 and J is TRBJ2-1; no clear D. The CDR3 has 14 amino acids. Germline V gene data show CDR1 as SGHAT and CDR2 as FQDESV (reference sequence). V was shortened by 2 bases and J by 6 bases, with 11 bases between the two germline ends. CDR3: CASSLPGRVNEQFF. For the CDR3, the DNA is TGTGCCAGCAGCTTACCGGGTCGAGTCAATGAGCAGTTCTTC.

This clonotype appeared a few times. One base away lies a much larger clone, so this may be a sequencing read error. The gene calls are TRBV20-1 and TRBJ2-1; TRBD2 matches 9 bases. Germline CDR1 and CDR2: DFQATT and SNEGSKA (reference sequence). The CDR3 is made up of 13 amino acids. Trimming at V came to 5 bases and at J to 7 bases, leaving 6 bases not matched to a gene. Here the CDR3 DNA reads TGCAGTGCTGGGTCTAGCGGGGTGAATGAGCAGTTCTTC. Translated: CSAGSSGVNEQFF.

The chain is built from TRBV7-2 and TRBJ2-7, with D unresolved. The germline CDR1 and CDR2 sequences are SGHTA and FQGNSA. Trimming took 1 base from V and 4 from J, leaving 20 bases between them. This CDR3 is 17 amino acids long. The CDR3 sequence is CASSLGYGYGPGYEQYF. As DNA, the CDR3 is TGTGCCAGCAGCTTAGGATATGGATATGGGCCTGGGTACGAGCAGTACTTC.

This clonotype was seen ten or more times. The chain has TRBV12-3 or TRBV12-4 and TRBJ2-1; D is perhaps TRBD2 (6 bases). Trimming removed 7 bases at V and 6 bases at J, with 22 bases between. CDR3 length: 16 residues. Written as DNA, the CDR3 is TGTGCCAGCACCCTAAGGGCGGGCGCGACTAGCAATGAGCAGTTCTTC. It codes for CASTLRAGATSNEQFF.

A single count supports this clonotype. A single base separates this from a much larger clone, so it may be a read error. The CDR3 does not end in the conserved phenylalanine or tryptophan, so this is likely a read error. The chain recombines TRBV3-1 with TRBJ2-3, with 8 positions matching TRBD2. Trimming removed 6 bases from V and 5 bases from J; junction bases left unmatched: 13. Germline V gene sequence: CDR1 LGHDT, CDR2 YNNKEL (reference sequence). This CDR3 contains 16 residues. CDR3 residues: CASSQGTRLVVDTQYS. The CDR3 bases are TGTGCCAGCAGTCAGGGGACTAGGCTGGTTGTAGATACGCAGTATTCT.

This clonotype was recorded at least ten times. The rearrangement uses TRBV5-1 and TRBJ1-5; D unresolved. Germline V gene data show CDR1 as SGHRS and CDR2 as YFSETQ. V gave up 4 bases and J gave up 2 bases, with 10 bases separating them. CDR3 length: 14 amino acids. Here the CDR3 reads CASSQEGGNQPQHF. The CDR3 nucleotides are TGCGCCAGCAGCCAGGAGGGTGGCAATCAGCCCCAGCATTTT.

This clonotype was seen ten or more times. The chain employs TRBV19 and TRBJ2-7; D is undetermined. Germline assignment: CDR1 LNHDA and CDR2 SQIVND (reference sequence). This CDR3 is 12 amino acids long. V lost 6 bases to trimming and J lost 7 bases, with 13 bases between them. For the CDR3, the DNA is TGTGCCAGTAGGCACAGAGCTGGTGAGCAGTACTTC. The encoded protein is CASRHRAGEQYF.

This clonotype was counted many times. J is TRBJ1-5 and V is TRBV20-1; 7 nucleotides line up with TRBD1. This CDR3 spans 15 amino acids. Germline V lookup: CDR1 DFQATT, CDR2 SNEGSKA (reference sequence). V shed 3 bases and J 1 base; nucleotides not matched to a gene: 6. The CDR3: CSASDRVGSNQPQHF. In DNA form, the CDR3 reads TGCAGTGCTAGTGACAGGGTAGGGAGCAATCAGCCCCAGCATTTT.